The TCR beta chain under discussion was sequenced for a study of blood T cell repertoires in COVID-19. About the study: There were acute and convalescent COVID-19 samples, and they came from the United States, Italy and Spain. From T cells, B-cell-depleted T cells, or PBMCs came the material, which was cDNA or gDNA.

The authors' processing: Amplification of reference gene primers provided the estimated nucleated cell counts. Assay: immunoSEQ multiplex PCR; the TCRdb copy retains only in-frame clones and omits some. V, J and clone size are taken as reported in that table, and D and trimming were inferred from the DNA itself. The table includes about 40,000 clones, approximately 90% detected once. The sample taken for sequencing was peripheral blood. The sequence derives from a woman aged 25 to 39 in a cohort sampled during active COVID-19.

The CDR3 reads CATSPILAGAYEQYF. The CDR3 coding sequence is TGTGCCACCAGCCCCATACTAGCGGGAGCGTACGAGCAGTACTTC. This chain uses TRBV15 with TRBJ2-7; 11 bases fit TRBD2. The ends lost 5 bases at V and 4 bases at J; junction bases unmatched: 7. This CDR3 is built from 15 residues. Germline V gene sequence: CDR1 LNHNV, CDR2 YYDKDF (reference sequence).